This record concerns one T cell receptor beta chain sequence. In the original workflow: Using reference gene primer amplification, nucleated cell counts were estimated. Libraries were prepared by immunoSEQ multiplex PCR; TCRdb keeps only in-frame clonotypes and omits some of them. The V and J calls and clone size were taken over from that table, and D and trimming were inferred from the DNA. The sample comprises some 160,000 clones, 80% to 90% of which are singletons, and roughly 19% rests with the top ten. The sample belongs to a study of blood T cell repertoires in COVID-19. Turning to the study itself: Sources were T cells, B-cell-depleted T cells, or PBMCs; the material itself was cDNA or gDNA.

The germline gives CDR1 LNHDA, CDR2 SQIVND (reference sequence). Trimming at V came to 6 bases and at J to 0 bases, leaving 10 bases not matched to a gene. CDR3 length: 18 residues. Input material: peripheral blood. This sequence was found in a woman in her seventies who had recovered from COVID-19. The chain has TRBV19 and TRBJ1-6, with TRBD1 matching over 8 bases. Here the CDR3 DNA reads TGTGCCAGTAGCTCGCGGACAGGGCGGGGCTCCTATAATTCACCCCTCCACTTT. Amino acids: CASSSRTGRGSYNSPLHF.